This TCR beta chain was sequenced for a study of technical replicates of blood from a handful of donors. The table came from immunoSEQ multiplex PCR; TCRdb's copy has only in-frame clones and leaves some out. This table holds tens of thousands of clones, 90% to 95% found once. Trimming cost V 2 bases and J 5 bases, with 9 bases left between them. There are 13 residues in the CDR3. Germline loops: CDR1 MNHEY, CDR2 SMNVEV (reference sequence). This clonotype originated in a human donor in good health. Some clones in this sample may be carry-over from other donors' samples. Sequencing input: PBMCs. The chain is built from TRBV27 and TRBJ1-1; TRBD1 is a possible D gene (5 bases). Here the CDR3 DNA reads TGTGCCAGCAGTTTAGAGTACAGGACTGAAGCTTTCTTT. This gives the protein CASSLEYRTEAFF.